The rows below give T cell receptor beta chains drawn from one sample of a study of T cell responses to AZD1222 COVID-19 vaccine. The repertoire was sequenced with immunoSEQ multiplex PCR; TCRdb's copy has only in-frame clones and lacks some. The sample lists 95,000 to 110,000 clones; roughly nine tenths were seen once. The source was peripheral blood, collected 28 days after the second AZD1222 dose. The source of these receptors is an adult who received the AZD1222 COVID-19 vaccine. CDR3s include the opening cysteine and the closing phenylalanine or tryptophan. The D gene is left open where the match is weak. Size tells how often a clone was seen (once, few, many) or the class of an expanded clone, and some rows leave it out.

cdr3_nt: TGTGCCACCAGTGATTCGGGGAATCAGCCCCAGCATTTT
cdr3_aa: CATSDSGNQPQHF
clone_size: few
v_call: TRBV24-1
d_call: .
j_call: TRBJ1-5

cdr3_nt: TGTGCCAGCAAGAGCGGGCCTACTAACTATGGCTACACCTTC
cdr3_aa: CASKSGPTNYGYTF
clone_size: .
v_call: TRBV6-5
d_call: .
j_call: TRBJ1-2

cdr3_nt: TGTGCCAGCAGCACAGGGATTGGCACCGGGGAGCTGTTTTTT
cdr3_aa: CASSTGIGTGELFF
clone_size: few
v_call: TRBV9
d_call: .
j_call: TRBJ2-2

cdr3_nt: TGTGCCAGCAGTCGGGGGGCCCTACCAGATACGCAGTATTTT
cdr3_aa: CASSRGALPDTQYF
clone_size: few
v_call: TRBV28
d_call: .
j_call: TRBJ2-3

cdr3_nt: TGCGCCAGCAGCTTGGTCCAGGGGGACACTGAAGCTTTCTTT
cdr3_aa: CASSLVQGDTEAFF
clone_size: once
v_call: TRBV5-1
d_call: TRBD1
j_call: TRBJ1-1

cdr3_nt: TGTGCCAGCAGCTTAGGCAGGGAGTGGGAGACCCAGTACTTC
cdr3_aa: CASSLGREWETQYF
clone_size: .
v_call: TRBV7-2
d_call: .
j_call: TRBJ2-5

cdr3_nt: TGCGCCAGCAGCCCGGGACAGGGATCGTCTGGGGCCAACGTCCTGACTTTC
cdr3_aa: CASSPGQGSSGANVLTF
clone_size: .
v_call: TRBV5-1
d_call: TRBD1
j_call: TRBJ2-6

cdr3_nt: TGTGCCACCCGACAATTCAGTCAAGAGACCCAGTACTTC
cdr3_aa: CATRQFSQETQYF
clone_size: .
v_call: TRBV5-4
d_call: .
j_call: TRBJ2-5

cdr3_nt: TGTGCCAGCACGGAGGGGCGGCGGGTGGATGAAAAACTGTTTTTT
cdr3_aa: CASTEGRRVDEKLFF
clone_size: once
v_call: TRBV2
d_call: .
j_call: TRBJ1-4

cdr3_nt: TGTGCCATCAGTGACAGGGGTGCAACTAATGAAAAACTGTTTTTT
cdr3_aa: CAISDRGATNEKLFF
clone_size: .
v_call: TRBV10-3
d_call: .
j_call: TRBJ1-4

cdr3_nt: TGTGCCAGCAGCCAAGTCGGGAGTCATTCACCCCTCCACTTT
cdr3_aa: CASSQVGSHSPLHF
clone_size: .
v_call: TRBV3-1/TRBV3-2
d_call: .
j_call: TRBJ1-6

cdr3_nt: TGTGCCTGGAGTGAATGGGGGGCCGCGAACTATGGCTACACCTTC
cdr3_aa: CAWSEWGAANYGYTF
clone_size: .
v_call: TRBV30
d_call: .
j_call: TRBJ1-2

cdr3_nt: TGTGCCAGCAGTCCGTACTATGGCTACACCTTC
cdr3_aa: CASSPYYGYTF
clone_size: once
v_call: TRBV2
d_call: .
j_call: TRBJ1-2

cdr3_nt: TGTGCCAGCAGCTTTAGCCACTCCTATGGCTACACCTTC
cdr3_aa: CASSFSHSYGYTF
clone_size: .
v_call: TRBV5-5
d_call: .
j_call: TRBJ1-2

cdr3_nt: TGTGCCAGCAGCCCCAGAGGGGCGGGGGGGCCGGACGAGCAGTACTTC
cdr3_aa: CASSPRGAGGPDEQYF
clone_size: .
v_call: TRBV3-1/TRBV3-2
d_call: TRBD2
j_call: TRBJ2-7

cdr3_nt: TGTGCCAGCAGTTTGTCCCAGACCCAGTACTTC
cdr3_aa: CASSLSQTQYF
clone_size: .
v_call: TRBV28
d_call: .
j_call: TRBJ2-5